This T cell receptor beta chain was obtained from a study of early T cells in non-severe SARS-CoV-2 infection. The CDR3 has 14 amino acids. Germline values: CDR1 PRHDT, CDR2 FYEKMQ (reference sequence). V shed 5 bases and J 5 bases; nucleotides not matched to a gene: 5. TCRdb fed the 5' RACE reads into MiXCR, producing one record per CDR3 protein. The sample has about 26,000 distinct CDR3 sequences, less than 6.5% seen once; the top ten hold under 4.5%. The chain links TRBV13 to TRBJ1-2; TRBD1 agrees at 10 bases. The sequenced sample consisted of whole blood. This receptor was obtained from an adult who was a healthcare worker with PCR-confirmed SARS-CoV-2 infection or an uninfected control (not recorded which). The CDR3 protein is CASSTGQGGYGYTF. CDR3 DNA: TGTGCCAGCAGCACCGGACAGGGGGGATATGGCTACACCTTC.